This T cell receptor beta chain stems from a study of T cell responses to AZD1222 COVID-19 vaccine. Study-wide results and limits: Baseline seropositives among AZD1222 recipients totaled only 5 to 7.

Comment on this clone: Its specificity is not known.

Trimming took off 6 bases at V and 2 bases at J, with 7 bases between the two ends. CDR3 size: 12 residues. The method was immunoSEQ multiplex PCR; TCRdb's version includes in-frame clones alone and lacks a portion of them. The sample has approximately 200,000 clones; approximately 95% are singletons. This specimen consisted of peripheral blood, obtained 28 days after the second AZD1222 dose. This TCR was sampled from an adult who received the AZD1222 COVID-19 vaccine. This rearrangement joins TRBV12-3 or TRBV12-4 to TRBJ1-2; D ambiguous. As DNA, the CDR3 is TGTGCCAGCAGCCCTGGGAACTATGGCTACACCTTC. It yields the protein CASSPGNYGYTF.